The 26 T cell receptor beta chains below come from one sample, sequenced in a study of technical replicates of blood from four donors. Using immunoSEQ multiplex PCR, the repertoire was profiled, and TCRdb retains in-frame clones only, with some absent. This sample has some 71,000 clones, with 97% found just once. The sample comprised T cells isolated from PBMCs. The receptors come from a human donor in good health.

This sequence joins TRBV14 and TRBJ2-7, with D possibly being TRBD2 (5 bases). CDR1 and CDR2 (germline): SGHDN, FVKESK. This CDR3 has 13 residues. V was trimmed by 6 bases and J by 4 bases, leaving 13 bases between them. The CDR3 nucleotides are TGTGCCAGCAGACGTTCCGGGGAGTACGAGCAGTACTTC. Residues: CASRRSGEYEQYF.

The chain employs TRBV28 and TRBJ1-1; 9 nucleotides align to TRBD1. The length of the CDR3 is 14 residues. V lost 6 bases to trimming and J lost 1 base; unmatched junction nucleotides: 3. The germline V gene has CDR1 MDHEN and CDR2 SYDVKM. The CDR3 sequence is CASSRTGANTEAFF. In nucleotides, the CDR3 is TGTGCCAGCAGCCGGACAGGGGCGAACACTGAAGCTTTCTTT. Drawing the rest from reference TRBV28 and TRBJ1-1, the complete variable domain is DVKVTQSSRYLVKRTGEKVFLECVQDMDHENMFWYRQDPGLGLRLIYFSYDVKMKEKGDIPEGYSVSREKKERFSLILESASTNQTSMYLCASSRTGANTEAFFGQGTRLTVV.

The chain's CDR3 is CASSLLAVGTQYF. The CDR3 nucleotides are TGTGCCAGCAGCTTATTAGCGGTGGGGACCCAGTACTTC. This chain connects TRBV11-2 to TRBJ2-5; possible D gene TRBD2, 6 bases. The CDR3 totals 13 residues. Germline values: CDR1 SGHAT, CDR2 FQNNGV. V lost 2 bases and J 7 bases, leaving 11 bases between the germline ends.

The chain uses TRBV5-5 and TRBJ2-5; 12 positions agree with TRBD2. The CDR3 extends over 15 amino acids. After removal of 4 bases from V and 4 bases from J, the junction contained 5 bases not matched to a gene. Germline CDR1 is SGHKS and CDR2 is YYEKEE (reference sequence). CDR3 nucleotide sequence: TGTGCCAGCAGCCAGCCGACTAGCGGGAGAGAGACCCAGTACTTC. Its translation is CASSQPTSGRETQYF.

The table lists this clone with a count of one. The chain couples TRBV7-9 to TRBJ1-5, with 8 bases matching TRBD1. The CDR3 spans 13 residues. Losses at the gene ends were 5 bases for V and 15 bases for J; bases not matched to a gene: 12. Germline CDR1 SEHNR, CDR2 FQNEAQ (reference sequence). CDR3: CASSQSGQGVRHF. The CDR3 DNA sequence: TGTGCCAGCAGCCAATCCGGACAGGGTGTCCGGCATTTT. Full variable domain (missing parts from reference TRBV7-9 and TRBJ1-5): DTGVSQNPRHKITKRGQNVTFRCDPISEHNRLYWYRQTLGQGPEFLTYFQNEAQLEKSRLLSDRFSAERPKGSFSTLEIQRTEQGDSAMYLCASSQSGQGVRHFGDGTRLSIL.

The CDR3 DNA follows: TGTGCCAGCAGTTTCCTCTCGCGGGCGAGCACAGATACGCAGTATTTT. It codes for CASSFLSRASTDTQYF. The rearrangement joins TRBV6-6 to TRBJ2-3; tentative D call: TRBD2 (5 bases). CDR3 length: 16 amino acids. V lost 4 bases and J lost 0, with 14 bases in between. Germline CDR1 and CDR2: MNHNY and SVGAGI (reference sequence).

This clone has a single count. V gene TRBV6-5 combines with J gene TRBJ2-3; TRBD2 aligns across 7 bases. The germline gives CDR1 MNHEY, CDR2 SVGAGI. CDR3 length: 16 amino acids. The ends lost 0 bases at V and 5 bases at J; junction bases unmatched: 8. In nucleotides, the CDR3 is TGTGCCAGCAGTTACTCGATAGCGGGCGTTCAAGATACGCAGTATTTT. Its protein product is CASSYSIAGVQDTQYF.

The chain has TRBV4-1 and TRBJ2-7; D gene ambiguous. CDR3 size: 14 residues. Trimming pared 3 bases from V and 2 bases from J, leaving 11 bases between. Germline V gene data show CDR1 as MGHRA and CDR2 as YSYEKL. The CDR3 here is CASSHVSQTYEQYF. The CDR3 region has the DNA TGCGCCAGCAGCCATGTCTCCCAGACCTACGAGCAGTACTTC.

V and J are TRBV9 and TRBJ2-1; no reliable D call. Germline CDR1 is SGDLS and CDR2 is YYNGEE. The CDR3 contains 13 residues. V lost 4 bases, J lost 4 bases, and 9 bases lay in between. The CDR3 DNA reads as TGTGCCAGCAGCAAGACGGGTTACAATGAGCAGTTCTTC. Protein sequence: CASSKTGYNEQFF.

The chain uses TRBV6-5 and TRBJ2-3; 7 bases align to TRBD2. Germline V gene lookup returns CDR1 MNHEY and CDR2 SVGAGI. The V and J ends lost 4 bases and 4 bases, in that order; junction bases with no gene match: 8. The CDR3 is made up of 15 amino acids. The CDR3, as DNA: TGTGCCAGCAGTTTGTCCGGGACTAAATCAGATACGCAGTATTTT. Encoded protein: CASSLSGTKSDTQYF.

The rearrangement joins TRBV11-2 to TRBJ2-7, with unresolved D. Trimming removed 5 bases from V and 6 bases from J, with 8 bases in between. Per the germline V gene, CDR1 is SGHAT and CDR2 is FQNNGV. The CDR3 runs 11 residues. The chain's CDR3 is CASSQASEQYF. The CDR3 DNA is TGTGCCAGCAGCCAGGCGAGCGAGCAGTACTTC.

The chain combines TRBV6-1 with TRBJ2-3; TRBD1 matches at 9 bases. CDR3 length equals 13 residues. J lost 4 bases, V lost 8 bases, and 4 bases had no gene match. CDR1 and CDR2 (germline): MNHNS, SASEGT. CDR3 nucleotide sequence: TGTGCCAGCGACAGGGGGGCGGCAGATACGCAGTATTTT. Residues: CASDRGAADTQYF.

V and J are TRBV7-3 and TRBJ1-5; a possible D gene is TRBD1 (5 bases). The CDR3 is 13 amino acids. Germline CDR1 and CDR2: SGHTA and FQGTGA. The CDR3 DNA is TGTTCCCTCCAGAAGGGGAGCAATCAGCCCCAGCATTTT. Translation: CSLQKGSNQPQHF.

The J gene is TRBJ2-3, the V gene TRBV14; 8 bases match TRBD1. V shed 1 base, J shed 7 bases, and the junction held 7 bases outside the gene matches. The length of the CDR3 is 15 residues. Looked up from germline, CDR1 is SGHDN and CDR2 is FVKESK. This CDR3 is CASSQGPGGVHTQYF. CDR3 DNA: TGTGCCAGCAGCCAAGGGCCAGGGGGCGTCCATACGCAGTATTTT. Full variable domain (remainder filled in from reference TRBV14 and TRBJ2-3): EAGVTQFPSHSVIEKGQTVTLRCDPISGHDNLYWYRRVMGKEIKFLLHFVKESKQDESGMPNNRFLAERTGGTYSTLKVQPAELEDSGVYFCASSQGPGGVHTQYFGPGTRLTVL.

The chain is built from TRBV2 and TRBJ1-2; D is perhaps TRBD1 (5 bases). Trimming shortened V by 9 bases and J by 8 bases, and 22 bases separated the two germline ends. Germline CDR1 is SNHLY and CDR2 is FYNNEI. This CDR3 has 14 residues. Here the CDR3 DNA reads TGTGCCAGTGGGGCGTTAGGATCGGCAGGCGGCTACACCTTC. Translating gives CASGALGSAGGYTF.

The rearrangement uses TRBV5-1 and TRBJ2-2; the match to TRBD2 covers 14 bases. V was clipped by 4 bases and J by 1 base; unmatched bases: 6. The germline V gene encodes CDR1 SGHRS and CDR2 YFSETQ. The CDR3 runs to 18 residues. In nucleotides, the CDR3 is TGCGCCAGCAGCGAAACCGGGACTAGCGGGGGGAACACCGGGGAGCTGTTTTTT. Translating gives CASSETGTSGGNTGELFF.

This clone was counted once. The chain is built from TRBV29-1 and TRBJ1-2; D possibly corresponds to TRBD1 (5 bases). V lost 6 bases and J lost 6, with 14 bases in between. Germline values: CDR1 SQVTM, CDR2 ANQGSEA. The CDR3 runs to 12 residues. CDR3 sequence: CSVDQDTHGYTF. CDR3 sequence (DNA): TGCAGCGTGGACCAGGACACCCATGGCTACACCTTC.

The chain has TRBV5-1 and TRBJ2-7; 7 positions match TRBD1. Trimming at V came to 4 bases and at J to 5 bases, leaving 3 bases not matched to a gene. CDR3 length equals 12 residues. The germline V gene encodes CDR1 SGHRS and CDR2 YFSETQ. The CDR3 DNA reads TGCGCCAGCAGCATACAGGGGCACGAGCAGTACTTC. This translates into CASSIQGHEQYF.

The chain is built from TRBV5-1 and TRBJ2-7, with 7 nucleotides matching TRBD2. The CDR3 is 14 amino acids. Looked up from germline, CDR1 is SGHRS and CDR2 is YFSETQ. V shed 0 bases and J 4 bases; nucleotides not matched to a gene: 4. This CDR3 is CASSLGREWYEQYF. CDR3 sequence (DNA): TGCGCCAGCAGCTTGGGGCGGGAGTGGTACGAGCAGTACTTC. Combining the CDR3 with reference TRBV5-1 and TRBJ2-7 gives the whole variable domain KAGVTQTPRYLIKTRGQQVTLSCSPISGHRSVSWYQQTPGQGLQFLFEYFSETQRNKGNFPGRFSGRQFSNSRSEMNVSTLELGDSALYLCASSLGREWYEQYFGPGTRLTVT.

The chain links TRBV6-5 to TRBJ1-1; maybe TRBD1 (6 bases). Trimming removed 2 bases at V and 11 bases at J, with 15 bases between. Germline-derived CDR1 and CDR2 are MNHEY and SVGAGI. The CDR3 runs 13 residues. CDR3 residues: CASSYGRDTIAFF. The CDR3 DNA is TGTGCCAGCAGTTACGGTAGGGACACTATCGCTTTCTTT.

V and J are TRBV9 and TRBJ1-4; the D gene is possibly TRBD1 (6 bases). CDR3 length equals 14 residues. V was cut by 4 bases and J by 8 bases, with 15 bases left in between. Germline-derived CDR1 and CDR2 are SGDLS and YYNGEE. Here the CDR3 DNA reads TGTGCCAGCAGCTCGACAGGACGCTCGGAAAAACTGTTTTTT. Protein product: CASSSTGRSEKLFF. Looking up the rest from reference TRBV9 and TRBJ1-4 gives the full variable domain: DSGVTQTPKHLITATGQRVTLRCSPRSGDLSVYWYQQSLDQGLQFLIQYYNGEERAKGNILERFSAQQFPDLHSELNLSSLELGDSALYFCASSSTGRSEKLFFGSGTQLSVL.

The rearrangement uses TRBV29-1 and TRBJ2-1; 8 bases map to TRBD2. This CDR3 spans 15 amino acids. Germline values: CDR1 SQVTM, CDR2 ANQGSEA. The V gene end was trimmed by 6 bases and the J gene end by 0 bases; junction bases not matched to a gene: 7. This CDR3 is CSVLAGSSSYNEQFF. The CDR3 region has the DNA TGCAGCGTCCTAGCGGGTTCTTCCTCCTACAATGAGCAGTTCTTC.

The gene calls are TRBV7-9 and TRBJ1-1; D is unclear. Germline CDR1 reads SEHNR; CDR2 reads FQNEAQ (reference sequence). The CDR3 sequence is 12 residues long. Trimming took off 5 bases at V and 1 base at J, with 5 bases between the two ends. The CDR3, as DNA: TGTGCCAGCAGCACCAGGAACACTGAAGCTTTCTTT. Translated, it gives CASSTRNTEAFF.

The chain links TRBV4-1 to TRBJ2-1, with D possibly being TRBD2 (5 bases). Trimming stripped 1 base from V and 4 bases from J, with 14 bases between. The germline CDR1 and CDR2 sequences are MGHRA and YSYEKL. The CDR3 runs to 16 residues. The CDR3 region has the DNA TGCGCCAGCAGCCAAGCTATAGCGCGGAATTACAATGAGCAGTTCTTC. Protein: CASSQAIARNYNEQFF.

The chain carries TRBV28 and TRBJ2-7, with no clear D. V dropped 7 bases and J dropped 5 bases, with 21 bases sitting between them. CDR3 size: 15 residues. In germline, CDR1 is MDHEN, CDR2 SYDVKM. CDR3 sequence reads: CASNFGRSTRHEQYF. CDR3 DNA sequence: TGTGCCAGCAATTTTGGAAGATCGACGCGGCACGAGCAGTACTTC.

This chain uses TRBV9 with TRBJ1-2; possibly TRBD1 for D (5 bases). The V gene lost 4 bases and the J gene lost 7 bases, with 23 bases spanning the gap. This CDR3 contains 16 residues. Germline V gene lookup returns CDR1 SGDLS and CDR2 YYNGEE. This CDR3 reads CASSQQPTGEFLGYTF. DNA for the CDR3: TGTGCCAGCAGCCAACAGCCGACGGGGGAGTTCCTTGGCTACACCTTC. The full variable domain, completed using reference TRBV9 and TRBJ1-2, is DSGVTQTPKHLITATGQRVTLRCSPRSGDLSVYWYQQSLDQGLQFLIQYYNGEERAKGNILERFSAQQFPDLHSELNLSSLELGDSALYFCASSQQPTGEFLGYTFGSGTRLTVV.